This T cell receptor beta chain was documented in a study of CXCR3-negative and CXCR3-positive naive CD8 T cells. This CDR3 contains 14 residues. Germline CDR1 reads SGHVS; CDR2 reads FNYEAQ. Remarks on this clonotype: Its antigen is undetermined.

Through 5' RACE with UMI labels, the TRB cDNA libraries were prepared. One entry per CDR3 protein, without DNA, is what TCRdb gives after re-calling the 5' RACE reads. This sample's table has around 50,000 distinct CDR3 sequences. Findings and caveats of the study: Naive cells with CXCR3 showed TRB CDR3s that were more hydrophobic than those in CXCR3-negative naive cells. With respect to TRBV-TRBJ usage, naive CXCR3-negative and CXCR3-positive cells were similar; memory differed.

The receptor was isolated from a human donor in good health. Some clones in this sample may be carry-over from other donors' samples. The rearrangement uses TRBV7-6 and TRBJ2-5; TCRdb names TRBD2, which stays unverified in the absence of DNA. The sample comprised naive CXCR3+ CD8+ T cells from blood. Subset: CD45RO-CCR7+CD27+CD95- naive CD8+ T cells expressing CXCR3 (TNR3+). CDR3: CASRPTLHKETQYF.